Presented here are 23 T cell receptor beta chains from one specimen sequenced in a study of blood T cells in healthy people across ages. Sample-barcoded 5' priming and a J-beta primer mix drove a second PCR of 7 to 11 cycles. TCRdb redid the calling of the 5' RACE reads with MiXCR, one entry per CDR3 protein. This table holds about 640,000 distinct CDR3 sequences, 25% to 30% found once. The sequenced sample was blood. These receptors were obtained from a woman older than 75 in good health.

This clonotype was observed at least ten times. The rearrangement joins TRBV6-6 to TRBJ2-7; D is unclear. Trimming took 0 bases from V and 6 from J, leaving 12 bases between them. The CDR3 length is 14 residues. Germline assignment: CDR1 MNHNY and CDR2 SVGAGI (reference sequence). DNA of the CDR3: TGTGCCAGCAGTTACTCGAACATTCGCAGCGAGCAGTACTTC. Protein sequence: CASSYSNIRSEQYF.

Of note for this clonotype: Being one base from a much bigger clone, this may be a read error. The gene calls are TRBV7-3 and TRBJ2-1; D not resolved. The CDR3 spans 11 residues. The germline CDR1 and CDR2 sequences are SGHTA and FQGTGA. Trimming removed 6 bases at V and 13 bases at J, with 13 bases between. The CDR3 DNA is TGTGCCAGCAGGTTGCAAGAGACCCAGTTCTTC. It yields the protein CASRLQETQFF.

This sequence joins TRBV6-2 or TRBV6-3 and TRBJ1-1; tentatively, D is TRBD1 (5 bases). V was clipped by 0 bases and J by 5 bases, with 10 bases between them. The CDR3 loop spans 14 amino acids. Germline values: CDR1 MNHEY, CDR2 SVGEGT. This CDR3 is CASSYSGDGTEAFF. The DNA for the CDR3 is TGTGCCAGCAGTTACTCGGGGGATGGGACTGAAGCTTTCTTT.

Turning to this clonotype: This may arise from a read error, as a much more abundant clone is one base away. V and J are TRBV3-1 and TRBJ2-1, with TRBD2 matching over 11 bases. V was clipped by 1 base and J by 13 bases; unmatched bases: 15. Germline loops: CDR1 LGHDT, CDR2 YNNKEL (reference sequence). The CDR3 spans 17 residues. For the CDR3, the DNA is TGTGCCAGCAGCCAAGGGGATAGCGGGGGGGCCAGAGAGACCCAGTTCTTC. The encoded protein is CASSQGDSGGARETQFF.

This clonotype was found a few times. The rearrangement links TRBV5-4 to TRBJ2-2; D could derive from TRBD1 or TRBD2 (5 bases each). V was cut by 6 bases and J by 4 bases, with 16 bases left in between. Germline CDR1 SGHNT, CDR2 YYREEE (reference sequence). This CDR3 spans 15 amino acids. CDR3 amino acids: CASNPGQGSTGELFF. In DNA form, the CDR3 reads TGTGCCAGCAACCCGGGGCAGGGCAGCACCGGGGAGCTGTTTTTT.

This rearrangement joins TRBV7-2 to TRBJ2-1, with TRBD1 matching 10 bases. V gave up 1 base and J gave up 8 bases; unmatched junction bases: 8. The length of the CDR3 is 16 residues. CDR1 is SGHTA, CDR2 FQGNSA, per germline. Here the CDR3 reads CASSLGDRGRRDEQFF. CDR3 sequence (DNA): TGTGCCAGCAGCTTAGGAGACAGGGGGCGAAGGGATGAGCAGTTCTTC.

Comments on this clonotype: A much larger clone differs by one base, so this may be a read error. V usage is TRBV6-2 or TRBV6-3 and J usage is TRBJ2-5, with D unclear. The CDR3 totals 15 residues. CDR1 is MNHEY and CDR2 is SVGEGT in the germline V gene. The V end was cut by 5 bases, the J end by 0 bases, with 13 bases between. CDR3 in DNA: TGTGCCAGCAGTACCCTTAAAGGGAACCAAGAGACCCAGTACTTC. Translating it yields CASSTLKGNQETQYF.

The chain is built from TRBV6-5 and TRBJ2-7; 11 bases align to TRBD2. V shed 5 bases and J 6 bases; nucleotides not matched to a gene: 9. The germline V gene encodes CDR1 MNHEY and CDR2 SVGAGI. The CDR3 consists of 15 residues. CDR3 region: CASSDGLAGGIEQYF. Written as DNA, the CDR3 is TGTGCCAGCAGTGACGGGCTAGCGGGGGGAATCGAGCAGTACTTC.

In this sample, this clonotype turned up many times. The CDR3 DNA reads as TGTGCCAGCAGTTTGGAGTTGGAGTACGAGCAGTACTTC. This gives the protein CASSLELEYEQYF. The chain employs TRBV12-3 or TRBV12-4 and TRBJ2-7; D is ambiguous. V was cut by 3 bases and J by 4 bases, with 10 bases left in between. CDR3 size: 13 residues.

In this sample, this clonotype turned up many times. The chain is built from TRBV28 and TRBJ2-7, with 12 bases matching TRBD1. CDR3 length: 15 residues. In germline, CDR1 is MDHEN, CDR2 SYDVKM. V shed 5 bases, J shed 3 bases, and the junction held 5 bases outside the gene matches. CDR3 DNA sequence: TGTGCCAGCAGTCCCGGGACAGGGGGCCTCTACGAGCAGTACTTC. Protein sequence: CASSPGTGGLYEQYF. The complete variable domain, with remaining parts taken from reference TRBV28 and TRBJ2-7, reads DVKVTQSSRYLVKRTGEKVFLECVQDMDHENMFWYRQDPGLGLRLIYFSYDVKMKEKGDIPEGYSVSREKKERFSLILESASTNQTSMYLCASSPGTGGLYEQYFGPGTRLTVT.

This clonotype was observed at least ten times. The chain combines TRBV7-8 with TRBJ1-6; no clear D. This CDR3 is 17 amino acids long. Trimming cost V 0 bases and J 0 bases, with 9 bases left between them. Germline CDR1 SGHVS, CDR2 FQNEAQ. As DNA, the CDR3 is TGTGCCAGCAGCTTAGCGTCGGCTTCCTCCTATAATTCACCCCTCCACTTT. This translates into CASSLASASSYNSPLHF.

The table lists this clonotype with a few counts. A read error may be the cause here, since a much bigger clone is one base away. This chain links TRBV9 with TRBJ2-7; the D is unclear. Trimming pared 1 base from V and 7 bases from J, leaving 15 bases between. In germline, CDR1 is SGDLS, CDR2 YYNGEE. This CDR3 has 14 amino acids. The CDR3 DNA follows: TGTGCCAGCAGCGTACTTCCGGGTAGCAATGAGCAGTACTTC. Translated: CASSVLPGSNEQYF.

To note about this clonotype: Being one base from a much bigger clone, this may be a read error. The chain couples TRBV5-1 to TRBJ2-4; 8 bases align to TRBD1. V shed 0 bases, J shed 0 bases, and the junction held 11 bases outside the gene matches. Germline V gives CDR1 SGHRS, CDR2 YFSETQ. The CDR3 spans 19 residues. CDR3 in DNA: TGCGCCAGCAGCTTGGTTGTCGGGACAGGAGATCGAGCCAAAAACATTCAGTACTTC. Translating gives CASSLVVGTGDRAKNIQYF.

The sample holds a few counts of this clonotype. The junction shows a germline mismatch at one end, possibly a read error. This chain links TRBV20-1 with TRBJ1-4; perhaps TRBD1 as D (6 bases). Germline loops: CDR1 DFQATT, CDR2 SNEGSKA (reference sequence). The CDR3 covers 15 residues. The CDR3, as DNA: TGCAGTGCTAGAGGGGGGGAGGGGGTTAATGAAGAACTGTTTTTT. It codes for CSARGGEGVNEELFF.

This clonotype was observed a few times. This chain links TRBV6-6 with TRBJ1-1; D is unresolved. The CDR3 is 15 amino acids. Trimming took 4 bases from V and 4 from J, leaving 16 bases between them. Germline V gives CDR1 MNHNY, CDR2 SVGAGI (reference sequence). DNA of the CDR3: TGTGCCAGCAGTTTAGCTCCCACGAGAGTCACTGAAGCTTTCTTT. Its protein product is CASSLAPTRVTEAFF.

Comment on this clonotype: A read error may explain this, as a much larger clone is one base away. V gene TRBV18 combines with J gene TRBJ2-3, with TRBD1 as a possible D gene (5 bases). Germline V gene sequence: CDR1 KGHSH, CDR2 LQKENI. V lost 1 base and J lost 10, with 18 bases in between. The CDR3 has 15 amino acids. CDR3 coding DNA: TGTGCCAGCTCACCACGGTCAGGGCCCCAGGATGCGCAGTATTTT. Protein product: CASSPRSGPQDAQYF.

V is TRBV9 and J is TRBJ1-4; maybe TRBD1 (6 bases). The V end was cut by 6 bases, the J end by 7 bases, with 19 bases between. The CDR3 runs 15 residues. CDR1 and CDR2 (germline): SGDLS, YYNGEE. The CDR3 nucleotides are TGTGCCAGCACCCGGGGGGGCCAGCCGAGTGAAAAACTGTTTTTT. This gives the protein CASTRGGQPSEKLFF.

This clonotype was seen more than once but under ten times. J is TRBJ2-7 and V is TRBV6-2 or TRBV6-3; 11 bases map to TRBD2. The CDR3 has 14 residues. V dropped 2 bases and J dropped 3; count of bases not matched to a gene: 0. Per germline, CDR1 MNHEY and CDR2 SVGEGT. The CDR3 sequence is CASSYGTSGYEQYF. For the CDR3, the DNA is TGTGCCAGCAGTTACGGGACTAGCGGCTACGAGCAGTACTTC.

The chain recombines TRBV5-1 with TRBJ1-3; 8 nucleotides agree with TRBD1. This CDR3 contains 15 residues. Trimming removed 4 bases from V and 3 bases from J; junction bases left unmatched: 6. Germline loops: CDR1 SGHRS, CDR2 YFSETQ. The chain's CDR3 is CASSKQGANGNTIYF. The CDR3 DNA reads TGCGCCAGCAGCAAGCAGGGGGCGAATGGAAACACCATATATTTT.

V usage is TRBV5-1 and J usage is TRBJ1-1; weak D call: TRBD1 (5 bases). Trimming pared 0 bases from V and 0 bases from J, leaving 18 bases between. CDR3 length: 18 amino acids. Germline loops: CDR1 SGHRS, CDR2 YFSETQ. The CDR3, as DNA: TGCGCCAGCAGCTTGGATTATTCTACAGGTTACATGAACACTGAAGCTTTCTTT. This codes for CASSLDYSTGYMNTEAFF.

The chain carries TRBV5-1 and TRBJ1-2; D gene ambiguous. The length of the CDR3 is 14 residues. With 3 bases removed from V and 2 bases from J, the gap between germline ends came to 11 bases. Germline V gene sequence: CDR1 SGHRS, CDR2 YFSETQ. The CDR3 region is CASSSSMGNYGYTF. CDR3 nucleotide sequence: TGCGCCAGCAGCTCATCGATGGGGAACTATGGCTACACCTTC. The variable domain in full, with the rest retrieved from reference TRBV5-1 and TRBJ1-2, is KAGVTQTPRYLIKTRGQQVTLSCSPISGHRSVSWYQQTPGQGLQFLFEYFSETQRNKGNFPGRFSGRQFSNSRSEMNVSTLELGDSALYLCASSSSMGNYGYTFGSGTRLTVV.

The V gene is TRBV5-1, the J gene TRBJ2-1; D not resolved. CDR3 length: 13 amino acids. Germline V lookup: CDR1 SGHRS, CDR2 YFSETQ. V was clipped by 1 base and J by 8 bases, with 10 bases between them. The CDR3 protein is CASSLWVKDEQFF. The CDR3 DNA reads TGCGCCAGCAGCTTGTGGGTGAAGGATGAGCAGTTCTTC.

The chain uses TRBV7-2 and TRBJ1-2, with D perhaps matching TRBD1 (5 bases). There are 14 residues in the CDR3. V lost 5 bases, J lost 3 bases, and 13 bases lay in between. Per germline, CDR1 SGHTA and CDR2 FQGNSA. In DNA, the CDR3 is TGTGCCAGCAGCCGGAGGGGCCAGGACTATGGCTACACCTTC. It codes for CASSRRGQDYGYTF.